A single sample gave rise to the 31 T cell receptor beta chains below, sequenced in a study of cytomegalovirus exposure and HLA in healthy donors. The PCR was carried out with 60 Vbeta primers and 13 Jbeta primers. Here immunoSEQ multiplex PCR was the method, and the copy in TCRdb shows in-frame clones only, minus some. In the table there are some 170,000 clones, roughly 85% of which are singletons. The sequencing input was PBMCs. The source is a man aged 40-49 years in good health and CMV-seropositive.

V usage is TRBV4-2 and J usage is TRBJ2-1; D remains ambiguous. V dropped 0 bases and J dropped 2 bases, with 8 bases sitting between them. Germline assignment: CDR1 LGHNA and CDR2 YNFKEQ. This CDR3 contains 15 residues. CDR3 DNA: TGTGCCAGCAGCCAAGATGGGCCAACCTACAATGAGCAGTTCTTC. It codes for CASSQDGPTYNEQFF.

The rearrangement uses TRBV2 and TRBJ1-5; no clear D. Trimming removed 1 base at V and 9 bases at J, with 13 bases between. This CDR3 has 14 amino acids. The germline V gene has CDR1 SNHLY and CDR2 FYNNEI. The CDR3 bases are TGTGCCAGCAGTGAAGACAGCCGATCGGCGCCCCAGCATTTT. It is translated as CASSEDSRSAPQHF. Based on the CDR3 plus reference TRBV2 and TRBJ1-5, the full variable domain is EPEVTQTPSHQVTQMGQEVILRCVPISNHLYFYWYRQILGQKVEFLVSFYNNEISEKSEIFDDQFSVERPDGSNFTLKIRSTKLEDSAMYFCASSEDSRSAPQHFGDGTRLSIL.

This chain uses TRBV19 with TRBJ2-1; weak D call: TRBD1 (5 bases). Trimming took 6 bases from V and 2 from J, leaving 17 bases between them. This CDR3 is built from 16 residues. CDR1 and CDR2 (germline): LNHDA, SQIVND (reference sequence). The CDR3 DNA reads TGTGCCAGTAGAAACTCAGGACGGACAACCTACAATGAGCAGTTCTTC. Encoded protein: CASRNSGRTTYNEQFF.

This clone was seen just once. One end of the junction does not line up with germline, which may come from a read error. This sequence joins TRBV2 and TRBJ1-2; 7 positions agree with TRBD1. The CDR3 totals 15 residues. Germline-derived CDR1 and CDR2 are SNHLY and FYNNEI. The CDR3 sequence is CASSEWGRGSYDYTF. As DNA, the CDR3 is TGTGCCAGCAGTGAATGGGGCAGGGGGTCCTATGACTACACCTTC.

The V and J genes are TRBV5-1 and TRBJ2-7; 8 nucleotides align to TRBD1. The ends lost 1 base at V and 6 bases at J; junction bases unmatched: 9. The CDR3 is 15 residues long. CDR1 SGHRS and CDR2 YFSETQ come from the germline V gene. Written as DNA, the CDR3 is TGCGCCAGCAGCTTGTCGTCCCAGGGGGCCTTCGAGCAGTACTTC. It translates to CASSLSSQGAFEQYF.

This clone was recorded a few times. The chain is built from TRBV4-1 and TRBJ1-2, with a possible D match to TRBD1 (6 bases). The CDR3 consists of 14 residues. In germline, CDR1 is MGHRA, CDR2 YSYEKL. V was clipped by 1 base and J by 6 bases, with 12 bases between them. CDR3 nucleotides: TGCGCCAGCAGCCAAGTTACACAGGGAGATGGCTACACCTTC. Translated, it gives CASSQVTQGDGYTF.

This sequence joins TRBV30 and TRBJ2-7; TRBD1 matches 7 bases. The germline CDR1 and CDR2 sequences are GTSNPN and SVGIG (reference sequence). V lost 4 bases and J lost 4; bases outside the gene matches: 7. This CDR3 is 13 amino acids long. Here the CDR3 DNA reads TGTGCCTGGACACAGGGGATCGGTTACGAGCAGTACTTC. This gives the protein CAWTQGIGYEQYF.

The CDR3 DNA reads TGTGCCATCAGAGTTCAGGACGAGCAGTACTTC. Amino acids: CAIRVQDEQYF. J is TRBJ2-7 and V is TRBV10-3; D is ambiguous. The CDR3 length is 11 residues. Germline CDR1 is ENHRY and CDR2 is SYGVKD. Trimming pared 6 bases from V and 5 bases from J, leaving 8 bases between.

The sample holds one count of this clone. The gene calls are TRBV5-1 and TRBJ1-2; tentative D call: TRBD1 (5 bases). V shed 0 bases and J shed 6 bases, with 12 bases lying between them. The CDR3 spans 14 residues. Germline V gene sequence: CDR1 SGHRS, CDR2 YFSETQ. CDR3 sequence reads: CASSLDAGVNGYTF. The CDR3 nucleotides are TGCGCCAGCAGCTTGGATGCGGGGGTCAATGGCTACACCTTC.

The chain couples TRBV7-2 to TRBJ1-1; possible D gene TRBD1, 5 bases. The CDR3 contains 11 residues. CDR1 and CDR2 from the germline V gene are SGHTA and FQGNSA. V lost 5 bases, J lost 10 bases, and 11 bases lay in between. CDR3 residues: CASSTDIRAFF. As DNA, the CDR3 is TGTGCCAGCAGCACGGACATCAGAGCTTTCTTT.

V gene TRBV18 combines with J gene TRBJ2-5, with a weak D call TRBD2 (5 bases). Germline V lookup: CDR1 KGHSH, CDR2 LQKENI. Trimming shortened V by 0 bases and J by 1 base, and 6 bases separated the two germline ends. This CDR3 spans 14 amino acids. Here the CDR3 DNA reads TGTGCCAGCTCACCACCGGGAGCCCAAGAGACCCAGTACTTC. Translation: CASSPPGAQETQYF.

The gene calls are TRBV27 and TRBJ2-2, with 9 bases lining up with TRBD2. Germline V gene lookup returns CDR1 MNHEY and CDR2 SMNVEV (reference sequence). The CDR3 totals 16 residues. Losses at the gene ends were 2 bases for V and 5 bases for J; bases not matched to a gene: 6. The CDR3 is CASSLDSGRRTGELFF. CDR3 nucleotides: TGTGCCAGCAGTTTAGATAGCGGGAGAAGAACCGGGGAGCTGTTTTTT.

The V gene is TRBV10-3, the J gene TRBJ1-3; 8 bases match TRBD1. The CDR3 runs 16 residues. Germline CDR1 reads ENHRY; CDR2 reads SYGVKD. Trimming removed 4 bases from V and 2 bases from J; junction bases left unmatched: 7. The CDR3 protein is CAISGTGTGTGNTIYF. Here the CDR3 DNA reads TGTGCCATCAGTGGTACCGGGACAGGCACTGGAAACACCATATATTTT.

This clone came up once. This chain joins TRBV6-1 and TRBJ1-2; 8 bases match TRBD1. Per the germline V gene, CDR1 is MNHNS and CDR2 is SASEGT. The CDR3 covers 15 residues. The trim removed 8 bases at V and 4 bases at J, leaving 12 bases unmatched. The CDR3 sequence is CASVVTGGGSYGYTF. DNA for the CDR3: TGTGCCAGCGTCGTAACAGGGGGTGGGTCCTATGGCTACACCTTC.

V and J are TRBV5-1 and TRBJ2-1; 13 bases match TRBD2. The junction had 4 bases not matched to a gene; V was cut back by 4 bases and J by 6 bases. The germline gives CDR1 SGHRS, CDR2 YFSETQ. The CDR3 has 15 amino acids. The CDR3 here is CASSDGTSGVNEQFF. CDR3 nucleotides: TGCGCCAGCAGCGACGGGACTAGCGGGGTCAATGAGCAGTTCTTC.

This rearrangement joins TRBV9 to TRBJ1-6; D gene uncertain. This CDR3 contains 13 residues. Looked up from germline, CDR1 is SGDLS and CDR2 is YYNGEE. V lost 7 bases, J lost 2 bases, and 7 bases lay in between. The CDR3 coding sequence is TGTGCCAGCCGAGCCACCTATAATTCACCCCTCCACTTT. Its protein product is CASRATYNSPLHF.

In the case of this clone: A read error may produce the germline difference seen at one junction end. V and J are TRBV7-2 and TRBJ2-1; a possible D gene is TRBD1 (7 bases). This CDR3 has 14 residues. Germline V lookup: CDR1 SGHTA, CDR2 FQGNSA. The CDR3 DNA reads TGTGCCAGCAGCTTAGAAACAGGGGCGGGGAGCGAGGTCTTC. The encoded protein is CASSLETGAGSEVF.

The V and J genes are TRBV5-4 and TRBJ1-1, with 10 bases fitting TRBD1. With 4 bases clipped from V and 7 bases from J, the junction kept 7 bases outside the gene matches. Germline V gene lookup returns CDR1 SGHNT and CDR2 YYREEE (reference sequence). This CDR3 region has 14 residues. The CDR3 region is CASSQGGTGVEAFF. CDR3 sequence (DNA): TGTGCCAGCAGCCAGGGCGGGACAGGGGTTGAAGCTTTCTTT. Together with reference TRBV5-4 and TRBJ1-1, the CDR3 gives the full variable domain: ETGVTQSPTHLIKTRGQQVTLRCSSQSGHNTVSWYQQALGQGPQFIFQYYREEENGRGNFPPRFSGLQFPNYSSELNVNALELDDSALYLCASSQGGTGVEAFFGQGTRLTVV.

The V and J genes are TRBV9 and TRBJ2-3; 8 positions agree with TRBD2. Trimming cost V 3 bases and J 4 bases; bases outside gene matches: 16. From germline, CDR1 is SGDLS and CDR2 YYNGEE. There are 18 residues in the CDR3. The DNA of the CDR3 is TGTGCCAGCAGCGCCTCGACAGGCGGGACTAGTTTTCCAGATACGCAGTATTTT. Translation gives CASSASTGGTSFPDTQYF.

The chain carries TRBV6-6 and TRBJ2-3; 13 bases are a match to TRBD2. Germline trimming cut 5 bases from V and 4 bases from J; bases unmatched to any gene: 3. Germline CDR1 and CDR2: MNHNY and SVGAGI (reference sequence). This CDR3 spans 15 amino acids. The CDR3 DNA follows: TGTGCCAGCAGTACGGGACTAGCGGGATCAGATACGCAGTATTTT. Protein product: CASSTGLAGSDTQYF.

This clone was counted once. V and J are TRBV2 and TRBJ1-1; 9 nucleotides match TRBD1. This CDR3 has 14 residues. Germline CDR1 and CDR2: SNHLY and FYNNEI. Trimming at V came to 6 bases and at J to 1 base, leaving 3 bases not matched to a gene. This CDR3 reads CASRSGQGNTEAFF. CDR3 DNA: TGTGCCAGCAGGTCGGGACAGGGGAACACTGAAGCTTTCTTT.

The chain has TRBV5-1 and TRBJ1-5; D might be TRBD1 (5 bases). CDR1 and CDR2 from the germline V gene are SGHRS and YFSETQ. V lost 1 base and J 0 bases, leaving 8 bases between the germline ends. This CDR3 spans 15 amino acids. The CDR3 sequence is CASSLQGHSNQPQHF. CDR3 sequence (DNA): TGCGCCAGCAGCTTGCAGGGTCATAGCAATCAGCCCCAGCATTTT.

J is TRBJ2-4 and V is TRBV13; D is possibly TRBD2 (6 bases). Germline CDR1 is PRHDT and CDR2 is FYEKMQ (reference sequence). The CDR3 contains 14 residues. The V and J ends lost 6 bases and 8 bases respectively, with 17 bases between them. CDR3 loop: CASSRPGTGDIQYF. CDR3 nucleotides: TGTGCCAGCAGTCGACCGGGAACGGGGGACATTCAGTACTTC.

The chain couples TRBV2 to TRBJ2-1; 7 bases match TRBD1. V was pared by 5 bases and J by 10 bases, with 5 bases of the junction left unmatched. Germline V gives CDR1 SNHLY, CDR2 FYNNEI. The CDR3 runs to 12 residues. The CDR3 region has the DNA TGTGCCAGCAGTTGGGACAGAAAAGAGCAGTTCTTC. Translated: CASSWDRKEQFF.

The CDR3 DNA reads as TGTGCCATCAGCACTTCTAGCGGCTCCTACGAGCAGTACTTC. It is translated as CAISTSSGSYEQYF. V gene TRBV10-3 combines with J gene TRBJ2-7; 7 positions agree with TRBD2. The CDR3 is 14 amino acids. Per germline, CDR1 ENHRY and CDR2 SYGVKD. The V and J ends lost 6 bases and 0 bases, in that order; junction bases with no gene match: 5.

The gene calls are TRBV21-1 and TRBJ2-5; the D call TRBD2 from the table was never checked on the DNA. The tail of the sequence fits TRBJ2-7 better, so the J call may be wrong. TRBV21-1 is described as a pseudogene. This CDR3 is 15 amino acids long. CDR3 sequence: CASPWTSGSVDEQYF. The CDR3 DNA is TGTGCCAGCCCCTGGACTAGCGGGAGCGTCGACGAGCAGTACTTC.

For the CDR3, the DNA is TGTGCCAGCAGTGAATGGGGGGGCCTCGCCGGGGAGCTGTTTTTT. As protein: CASSEWGGLAGELFF. The V gene is TRBV6-1, the J gene TRBJ2-2, with D possibly matching TRBD2 (7 bases). The CDR3 has 15 residues. Germline V gene lookup returns CDR1 MNHNS and CDR2 SASEGT. V was pared by 2 bases and J by 6 bases, with 13 bases between.

The chain is built from TRBV10-1 and TRBJ1-1; TRBD1 matches 7 bases. The CDR3 has 14 amino acids. V trimming: 3 bases; J trimming: 0 bases; junction bases outside the gene matches: 1. Germline CDR1 and CDR2: WNHNN and SYGVQD (reference sequence). This CDR3 is CASSEGQVNTEAFF. The CDR3 region has the DNA TGCGCCAGCAGTGAAGGACAGGTGAACACTGAAGCTTTCTTT.

The gene calls are TRBV28 and TRBJ1-5; D unresolved. With 7 bases removed from V and 7 bases from J, the gap between germline ends came to 11 bases. CDR3 length: 12 residues. Germline CDR1 is MDHEN and CDR2 is SYDVKM. The CDR3 loop is CASTEAGQPQHF. The DNA of the CDR3 is TGTGCCAGCACCGAGGCGGGCCAGCCCCAGCATTTT.

The chain employs TRBV14 and TRBJ2-3, with TRBD2 matching 12 bases. After removal of 1 base from V and 6 bases from J, the junction contained 2 bases not matched to a gene. CDR1 and CDR2 from the germline V gene are SGHDN and FVKESK. The CDR3 extends over 15 amino acids. CDR3 sequence reads: CASSQVGLAGDTQYF. As DNA, the CDR3 is TGTGCCAGCAGCCAAGTCGGACTAGCGGGGGATACGCAGTATTTT.

V usage is TRBV27 and J usage is TRBJ2-7; 12 bases are shared with TRBD2. The CDR3 sequence is 14 residues long. Germline V CDR1 and CDR2: MNHEY, SMNVEV (reference sequence). Losses at the gene ends were 8 bases for V and 2 bases for J; bases not matched to a gene: 4. The CDR3 DNA sequence: TGTGCCAGCGGCCTAGCGGGAGGGACCTACGAGCAGTACTTC. This codes for CASGLAGGTYEQYF.